This T cell receptor beta chain was recorded in a study of graft-versus-host responses after intestinal transplantation. Per the germline V gene, CDR1 is SGHTA and CDR2 is FQGTGA. CDR3 size: 14 residues. The J segment lost 2 bases and the V segment lost 2 bases, leaving 2 bases of the junction unmatched. The protocol was immunoSEQ multiplex PCR, while the TCRdb copy is restricted to in-frame clones and leaves out a portion. The sample carries about 70,000 clones, around 91% recorded once. On this clone: Antigen specificity is unknown.

The genes are TRBV7-3 and TRBJ2-5; 7 nucleotides match TRBD2. This TCR derives from a human donor who received an intestinal transplant. The sample consisted of unstimulated CD8+ T cells sorted from spleen or lymph node cells, taken before intestinal transplant. The CDR3 spells CASSLFGGQETQYF. For the CDR3, the DNA is TGTGCCAGCAGCTTATTCGGGGGGCAAGAGACCCAGTACTTC.